A selection of T cell receptor beta chains follows, all from one sample in a study of siplizumab effects on memory and regulatory T cells. The protocol was immunoSEQ multiplex PCR, while the TCRdb copy is restricted to in-frame clones and leaves out a portion. The sample has over 90,000 clones; roughly nine tenths are singletons. The specimen was CD4+ T cells sorted from blood. These receptors all come from a human donor in good health. CDR3s include the opening cysteine and the closing phenylalanine or tryptophan. The D gene is left open where the match is weak. The size field is filled for only some rows; it gives once, few, many or a size class.

J	V	D	size	CDR3	DNA
TRBJ1-1	TRBV2	.	.	CASSPKQGWTEAFF	TGTGCCAGCAGCCCAAAACAGGGTTGGACTGAAGCTTTCTTT
TRBJ1-2	TRBV28	.	.	CASRLTQGHLGYTF	TGTGCCAGCAGACTAACCCAAGGACACTTAGGCTACACCTTC
TRBJ1-1	TRBV7-3	TRBD1	.	CASSSNQGVTEAFF	TGTGCCAGCAGCTCGAATCAGGGGGTCACTGAAGCTTTCTTT
TRBJ1-5	TRBV10-2	TRBD1	.	CASSDRGPPQPQHF	TGCGCCAGCAGTGACAGGGGGCCACCTCAGCCCCAGCATTTT
TRBJ1-2	TRBV7-9	.	.	CASSRSGGINYGYTF	TGTGCCAGCAGCCGTTCCGGGGGGATTAACTATGGCTACACCTTC
TRBJ2-5	TRBV11-2	TRBD1	.	CASTIMTGGTETQYF	TGTGCCAGCACCATTATGACAGGGGGAACAGAGACCCAGTACTTC
TRBJ1-3	TRBV28	.	.	CASSLPQTKISGNTIYF	TGTGCCAGCAGTTTACCACAGACAAAAATCTCTGGAAACACCATATATTTT
TRBJ1-5	TRBV7-8	.	.	CASSLRRTAYQPQHF	TGTGCCAGCAGCTTAAGACGGACAGCTTATCAGCCCCAGCATTTT
TRBJ2-5	TRBV25-1	.	once	CASRKTGEGQTQYF	TGTGCCAGCAGGAAGACAGGGGAGGGGCAGACCCAGTACTTC
TRBJ2-1	TRBV21-1	.	.	CASSKGGLAGSRSYNEQFF	TGTGCCAGCAGCAAAGGGGGACTAGCGGGCTCGCGGTCCTACAATGAGCAGTTCTTC
TRBJ2-3	TRBV10-1	TRBD2	.	CACQAGVPQYF	TGCGCCTGTCAGGCGGGAGTGCCGCAGTATTTT
TRBJ1-5	TRBV28	TRBD1	.	CASSLGTGARNQPQHF	TGTGCCAGCAGTTTAGGGACAGGGGCCCGAAATCAGCCCCAGCATTTT
TRBJ2-7	TRBV11-2	TRBD1	once	CASSGRTGPYEQYF	TGTGCCAGCAGCGGACGGACAGGGCCCTACGAGCAGTACTTC
TRBJ2-5	TRBV10-1	.	few	CASSASPQETQYF	TGCGCCAGCAGTGCGAGCCCCCAAGAGACCCAGTACTTC
TRBJ2-2	TRBV28	.	.	CASTSPPLARATGELFF	TGTGCCAGCACCTCGCCCCCCCTAGCTAGAGCCACCGGGGAGCTGTTTTTT
TRBJ1-1	TRBV29-1	.	.	CSVSNRPASEAFF	TGCAGCGTTTCAAACCGTCCGGCTTCTGAAGCTTTCTTT
TRBJ1-5	TRBV2	.	.	CASSALGAAISNQPQHF	TGTGCCAGCAGTGCCCTCGGGGCGGCTATTAGCAATCAGCCCCAGCATTTT
TRBJ1-5	TRBV9	.	few	CASGGSPSNQPQHF	TGTGCCAGCGGGGGATCCCCGAGCAATCAGCCCCAGCATTTT
TRBJ1-1	TRBV28	.	.	CASSSGRQEAFF	TGTGCCAGCAGCTCTGGGAGGCAGGAAGCTTTCTTT
TRBJ1-1	TRBV7-8	.	few	CASSSREGDTEAFF	TGTGCCAGCAGCTCCAGGGAGGGCGACACTGAAGCTTTCTTT
TRBJ2-3	TRBV7-9	.	.	CASSLERPGYEYF	TGTGCCAGCAGCTTAGAGAGGCCGGGATACGAGTATTTT
TRBJ1-3	TRBV7-9	.	few	CASSLASF	TGTGCCAGCAGCTTAGCGTCTTTT
TRBJ2-6	TRBV5-1	.	.	CASSLGPSLGTGANVLTF	TGCGCCAGCAGCTTGGGACCCTCCCTTGGTACTGGGGCCAACGTCCTGACTTTC
TRBJ2-1	TRBV15	.	.	CATSRDWDPQFF	TGTGCCACCAGCAGAGATTGGGACCCGCAGTTCTTC
TRBJ2-3	TRBV11-1	TRBD1	.	CASSLRRQGRHTDTQYF	TGTGCCAGCAGCTTACGTCGACAGGGTAGACACACAGATACGCAGTATTTT
TRBJ2-5	TRBV11-2	.	.	CASSLVSGFSQRTQYF	TGTGCCAGCAGCTTAGTGAGCGGGTTCTCTCAGAGGACCCAGTACTTC
TRBJ2-3	TRBV28	.	.	CASSFLRGGTDTQYF	TGTGCCAGCAGTTTCCTCAGGGGAGGGACAGATACGCAGTATTTT
TRBJ2-2	TRBV5-1	.	.	CASSLGTPQNTGELFF	TGCGCCAGCAGCTTAGGGACACCTCAGAACACCGGGGAGCTGTTTTTT
TRBJ2-5	TRBV5-1	TRBD2	.	CASSLDRGGRSAQYF	TGCGCCAGCAGCTTGGACCGGGGGGGTAGGTCGGCCCAGTACTTC
TRBJ2-3	TRBV7-9	.	.	CASSLTRRGTDTQYF	TGTGCCAGCAGCTTAACCCGGCGCGGGACAGATACGCAGTATTTT
TRBJ2-1	TRBV5-6	.	.	CASSRGRYNEQFF	TGTGCCAGCAGCCGAGGACGGTACAATGAGCAGTTCTTC
TRBJ1-2	TRBV4-2	.	.	CASSQDWTPSNYGYTF	TGTGCCAGCAGCCAAGATTGGACTCCTTCTAACTATGGCTACACCTTC
TRBJ1-1	TRBV10-3	.	.	CAIKKNTEAFF	TGTGCCATCAAGAAGAACACTGAAGCTTTCTTT
TRBJ2-7	TRBV14	.	.	CASSRTGVGDEQYF	TGTGCCAGCAGCCGAACCGGGGTAGGCGACGAGCAGTACTTC
TRBJ1-2	TRBV27	.	.	CASSIRGGTINYGYTF	TGTGCCAGCAGTATCAGAGGGGGGACTATAAACTATGGCTACACCTTC
TRBJ1-2	TRBV7-9	.	few	CASSLLQTWTF	TGTGCCAGCAGCTTGCTACAGACTTGGACCTTC
TRBJ2-7	TRBV5-1	.	.	CASSLLGSRGSYEQYF	TGCGCCAGCAGCTTGTTGGGCTCCAGGGGCTCCTACGAGCAGTACTTC
TRBJ1-1	TRBV19	.	.	CASSRGMENTEAFF	TGTGCCAGTAGTAGGGGAATGGAGAACACTGAAGCTTTCTTT
TRBJ1-2	TRBV6-1	TRBD1	.	CASSSGQGDYGYTF	TGTGCCAGCAGTAGTGGACAGGGTGACTATGGCTACACCTTC
TRBJ1-1	TRBV7-9	.	.	CCLSGRTAGTEAFF	TGTTGCTTGTCTGGCAGGACTGCTGGCACTGAAGCTTTCTTT
TRBJ2-3	TRBV5-1	TRBD2	.	CASIPSGRTTDTQYF	TGCGCCAGCATCCCTAGCGGGAGGACGACAGATACGCAGTATTTT
TRBJ2-7	TRBV5-6	.	.	CASSLVEDEQYF	TGTGCCAGCAGCTTGGTTGAGGACGAGCAGTACTTC
TRBJ1-1	TRBV5-1	.	.	CASSLTAPTVNTEAFF	TGCGCCAGCAGCTTGACGGCCCCGACAGTGAACACTGAAGCTTTCTTT
TRBJ2-2	TRBV6-4	.	.	CASSDRANTGELFF	TGTGCCAGCAGTGACAGGGCGAACACCGGGGAGCTGTTTTTT
TRBJ1-5	TRBV6-1	TRBD1	once	CASSRTGIWDQPQHF	TGTGCCAGCAGTAGGACAGGGATATGGGATCAGCCCCAGCATTTT
TRBJ1-1	TRBV19	.	.	CASITAAVGSTEAFF	TGTGCCAGTATTACGGCGGCAGTGGGGAGCACTGAAGCTTTCTTT
TRBJ2-1	TRBV29-1	TRBD2	.	CSVGPWSGRGGAEQFF	TGCAGCGTTGGGCCCTGGAGCGGGAGGGGGGGCGCTGAGCAGTTCTTC
TRBJ1-3	TRBV2	.	.	CASRGDLENTIYF	TGTGCCAGCAGGGGGGACCTCGAAAACACCATATATTTT
TRBJ2-1	TRBV10-3	TRBD2	.	CATSGVAGGEQFF	TGTGCCACTTCTGGGGTAGCGGGAGGTGAGCAGTTCTTC
TRBJ1-2	TRBV6-1	.	.	CASRAGVYGYTF	TGTGCCAGCAGGGCAGGAGTCTATGGCTACACCTTC
TRBJ2-3	TRBV11-2	TRBD2	.	CASSLAEDTDTQYF	TGTGCCAGCAGCCTAGCGGAAGACACAGATACGCAGTATTTT